Presented here are 14 T cell receptor beta chains from one specimen sequenced in a study of T cell responses to AZD1222 COVID-19 vaccine. Produced via immunoSEQ multiplex PCR; TCRdb's table is partial and in-frame only. The repertoire consists of roughly 93,000 clones, with 89% occurring once and the leading ten covering 5.3%. The sequencing used peripheral blood, collected 28 days after the second AZD1222 dose. All receptors derive from an adult who received the AZD1222 COVID-19 vaccine.

The chain joins TRBV4-2 to TRBJ2-1; 9 bases align to TRBD1. The CDR3 contains 15 residues. The germline V gene encodes CDR1 LGHNA and CDR2 YNFKEQ. J gave up 4 bases and V 3 bases, and 4 bases lay outside the gene matches. CDR3: CASSQDRGPYNEQFF. The CDR3 DNA follows: TGTGCCAGCAGCCAGGACAGGGGCCCTTACAATGAGCAGTTCTTC.

V usage is TRBV10-3 and J usage is TRBJ2-3; tentative D call: TRBD2 (6 bases). Trimming pared 3 bases from V and 0 bases from J, leaving 13 bases between. Germline V gives CDR1 ENHRY, CDR2 SYGVKD. CDR3 length: 16 amino acids. DNA for the CDR3: TGTGCCATCAGTGACAATTTCGGGAGTAGCACAGATACGCAGTATTTT. This codes for CAISDNFGSSTDTQYF.

V usage is TRBV5-1 and J usage is TRBJ2-5; 8 nucleotides agree with TRBD2. Germline V gene lookup returns CDR1 SGHRS and CDR2 YFSETQ. The CDR3 covers 13 residues. V dropped 3 bases and J dropped 5; count of bases not matched to a gene: 3. The CDR3 region has the DNA TGCGCCAGCAGCTCTCCGGGAGGGGAGACCCAGTACTTC. Residues: CASSSPGGETQYF. The full variable domain, with the rest looked up from reference TRBV5-1 and TRBJ2-5, is KAGVTQTPRYLIKTRGQQVTLSCSPISGHRSVSWYQQTPGQGLQFLFEYFSETQRNKGNFPGRFSGRQFSNSRSEMNVSTLELGDSALYLCASSSPGGETQYFGPGTRLLVL.

The chain recombines TRBV7-2 with TRBJ2-5; D call uncertain. V was pared by 2 bases and J by 2 bases, with 9 bases between. The CDR3 is made up of 14 amino acids. The germline V gene has CDR1 SGHTA and CDR2 FQGNSA. CDR3 DNA sequence: TGTGCCAGCAGCTTATATGGCTCTCAAGAGACCCAGTACTTC. It encodes CASSLYGSQETQYF.

The chain uses TRBV3-1 (or the pseudogene TRBV3-2) and TRBJ2-1; 9 bases agree with TRBD2. V lost 4 bases, J lost 4 bases, and 11 bases stayed unmatched. This CDR3 comprises 17 residues. CDR1 and CDR2 (germline): LGHDT, YNNKEL (reference sequence). The CDR3 DNA follows: TGTGCCAGCAGCCTAGTTCCCCCGACTAGCGGTTACAATGAGCAGTTCTTC. Amino acids: CASSLVPPTSGYNEQFF.

The chain employs TRBV6-1 and TRBJ2-7; weak D call: TRBD1 (5 bases). V was pared by 1 base and J by 5 bases, with 15 bases between. The germline CDR1 and CDR2 sequences are MNHNS and SASEGT. This CDR3 has 15 amino acids. The CDR3 region is CASSEVLGARDEQYV. The DNA of the CDR3 is TGTGCCAGCAGTGAAGTTCTTGGGGCCCGGGACGAGCAGTACGTC.

This chain uses TRBV4-3 with TRBJ1-6; the D is unclear. CDR3 length equals 15 residues. Germline V gene lookup returns CDR1 LGHNA and CDR2 YSLEER. V was cut by 0 bases and J by 4 bases, with 7 bases left in between. CDR3 sequence reads: CASSQEQGYNSPLHF. In nucleotides, the CDR3 is TGCGCCAGCAGCCAAGAGCAAGGGTATAATTCACCCCTCCACTTT.

This chain links TRBV9 with TRBJ1-4, with TRBD1 matching 7 bases. Germline CDR1 is SGDLS and CDR2 is YYNGEE. This CDR3 is 15 amino acids long. J gave up 3 bases and V 3 bases, and 5 bases lay outside the gene matches. The CDR3 DNA reads as TGTGCCAGCAGCGCCGAGACAGGGCCTAATGAAAAACTGTTTTTT. Encoded protein: CASSAETGPNEKLFF.

This clone has a single count. The chain links TRBV11-2 to TRBJ2-7, with unresolved D. The CDR3 is made up of 12 amino acids. Germline CDR1 SGHAT, CDR2 FQNNGV. V lost 3 bases and J lost 3, with 6 bases in between. The CDR3 nucleotides read TGTGCCAGCAGCTTCAGTGGCTACGAGCAGTACGTC. This gives the protein CASSFSGYEQYV.

This rearrangement joins TRBV4-1 to TRBJ2-7, with D possibly matching TRBD2 (5 bases). Looked up from germline, CDR1 is MGHRA and CDR2 is YSYEKL. The CDR3 totals 14 residues. The ends were cut back, 1 base at V and 4 bases at J, with 11 bases in the middle. The CDR3 reads CASSQGPGVYEQYV. CDR3 nucleotide sequence: TGCGCCAGCAGCCAAGGGCCCGGGGTTTACGAGCAGTACGTC.

The rearrangement joins TRBV4-3 to TRBJ1-2, with a weak D call TRBD1 (5 bases). The CDR3 is made up of 13 amino acids. V lost 4 bases and J lost 4, with 10 bases in between. In germline, CDR1 is LGHNA, CDR2 YSLEER. CDR3 coding DNA: TGCGCCAGCAGCCGTTTTAGGGGCTATGGCTACACCTTC. Protein sequence: CASSRFRGYGYTF.

V is TRBV5-1 and J is TRBJ1-1; no clear D gene. Germline CDR1 reads SGHRS; CDR2 reads YFSETQ. This CDR3 comprises 15 residues. V lost 4 bases, J lost 1 base, and 14 bases lay in between. The CDR3 region is CASSPRHPSNTEAFF. Here the CDR3 DNA reads TGCGCCAGCAGCCCTAGACATCCATCGAACACTGAAGCTTTCTTT.

The chain uses TRBV7-9 and TRBJ1-1; D gene unclear. V was cut by 5 bases and J by 3 bases, with 13 bases left in between. The CDR3 runs to 14 residues. The germline V gene encodes CDR1 SEHNR and CDR2 FQNEAQ (reference sequence). The CDR3 region is CASSQTFRDTEAFF. In DNA, the CDR3 is TGTGCCAGCAGCCAAACCTTTAGGGACACTGAAGCTTTCTTT.

This clone was observed a few times. The chain carries TRBV7-9 and TRBJ1-2; D uncertain. Between the trimmed V and J ends, which lost 1 base and 3 bases, there was a span of 6 bases. This CDR3 is built from 13 residues. From germline, CDR1 is SEHNR and CDR2 FQNEAQ (reference sequence). Here the CDR3 reads CASSLVTDYGYTF. Here the CDR3 DNA reads TGTGCCAGCAGCTTAGTTACAGACTATGGCTACACCTTC.